Sequencing of this T cell receptor (beta chain) was carried out in a study of chemoradiotherapy in HPV16-positive cancers. This clone was picked up one time. Germline V CDR1 and CDR2: GTSNPN, SVGIG (reference sequence). The CDR3 is 16 amino acids. Trimming left V 3 bases short and J 0 bases short, with 17 bases between. Repertoires were generated with immunoSEQ multiplex PCR, while TCRdb's copy carries only in-frame clones and drops some. Among roughly 4,700 clones listed, about 92% were seen once. The chain combines TRBV30 with TRBJ1-2; maybe TRBD1 (6 bases). The receptor comes from a human donor with HPV-associated anogenital cancer. This specimen was acquired from a patient who underwent chemoradiotherapy. The CDR3 nucleotides are TGTGCCTGGAGCCCGACGAGGGGGGCCGCTAACTATGGCTACACCTTC. Translation gives CAWSPTRGAANYGYTF.